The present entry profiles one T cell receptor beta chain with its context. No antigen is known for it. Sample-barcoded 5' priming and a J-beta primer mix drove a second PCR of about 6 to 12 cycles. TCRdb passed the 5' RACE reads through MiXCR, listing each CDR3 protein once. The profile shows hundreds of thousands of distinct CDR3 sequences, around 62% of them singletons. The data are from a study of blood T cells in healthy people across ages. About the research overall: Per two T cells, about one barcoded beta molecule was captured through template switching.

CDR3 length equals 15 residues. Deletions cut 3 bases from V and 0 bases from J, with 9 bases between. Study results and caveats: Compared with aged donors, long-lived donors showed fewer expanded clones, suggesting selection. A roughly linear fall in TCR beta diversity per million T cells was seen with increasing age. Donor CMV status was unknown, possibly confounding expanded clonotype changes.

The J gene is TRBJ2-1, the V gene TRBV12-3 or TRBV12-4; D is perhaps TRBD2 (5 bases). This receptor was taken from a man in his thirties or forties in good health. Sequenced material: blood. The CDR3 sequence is CASSFPAASYNEQFF. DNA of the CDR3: TGTGCCAGCAGTTTCCCAGCGGCCTCCTACAATGAGCAGTTCTTC.